This T cell receptor beta chain appears in the sequencing data of a study of radiotherapy plus CTLA-4 blockade in lung cancer. Study-wide background: Among all patients, approximately 17% showed objective responses, while about 31% had disease control.

Trimming pared 0 bases from V and 0 bases from J, leaving 12 bases between. The CDR3 has 17 amino acids. Germline CDR1 and CDR2: MNHEY and SMNVEV (reference sequence). General observations from the study: Among reported predictors of response, early blood T cell clone dynamics with interferon-beta performed best. Blood saw expansion of tumor-derived TCR clones after radiotherapy plus ipilimumab.

Profiled with immunoSEQ multiplex PCR; TCRdb holds only in-frame clones, not every one. The table shows some 62,000 clones, with 60% to 85% occurring only once. A word on this clone: Its antigen remains unidentified.

The starting material was peripheral blood, obtained from a patient treated with radiotherapy plus ipilimumab. The gene calls are TRBV27 and TRBJ2-4, with D possibly being TRBD2 (6 bases). The source of this sequence is a human donor with non-small cell lung cancer who had a complete response to radiotherapy plus ipilimumab. The CDR3 DNA is TGTGCCAGCAGTTTATCGATAGCGGCAGTAGCCAAAAACATTCAGTACTTC. This codes for CASSLSIAAVAKNIQYF.